Presented here are 18 T cell receptor beta chains from one specimen sequenced in a study of T-cell reconstitution after alpha-beta-depleted transplantation in children. For TCRbeta, the library was prepared with unique molecular identifiers. One entry per CDR3 protein results from TCRdb running MiXCR on the PCR reads. The repertoire holds a few hundred thousand distinct CDR3 sequences, with about a tenth as singletons. Sequences were derived from PBMCs from the stem cell graft donor, sampled from the stem cell graft. The receptors were gathered from a human donor who donated a stem cell graft to a child with acute lymphoblastic leukemia.

This clonotype showed up just a few times. A junction end diverges from the germline sequence, so it may reflect a read error. This sequence joins TRBV7-7 and TRBJ2-1; D is ambiguous. The germline CDR1 and CDR2 sequences are SSHAT and FNYEAQ (reference sequence). The CDR3 runs 13 residues. CDR3 protein: CASSLLTDNEQFF. The CDR3 DNA sequence: TGTGCTAGCAGCTTACTCACGGACAATGAGCAGTTCTTC.

The chain couples TRBV6-1 to TRBJ2-1; the D is unclear. CDR1 is MNHNS, CDR2 SASEGT, per germline. With 6 bases removed from V and 2 bases from J, the gap between germline ends came to 17 bases. This CDR3 has 16 amino acids. CDR3: CASRSDEFGTYNEQFF. The CDR3 bases are TGTGCCAGCAGATCAGACGAATTCGGCACCTACAATGAGCAGTTCTTC.

This rearrangement joins TRBV7-2 to TRBJ2-7, with 9 bases matching TRBD2. Losses at the gene ends were 5 bases for V and 3 bases for J; bases not matched to a gene: 8. Germline CDR1 reads SGHTA; CDR2 reads FQGNSA. This CDR3 region has 15 residues. DNA of the CDR3: TGTGCCAGCAGCATATGGCTAGCGGGAAACTACGAGCAGTACTTC. It is translated as CASSIWLAGNYEQYF.

V gene TRBV4-1 combines with J gene TRBJ1-4; 10 nucleotides line up with TRBD1. The V gene's germline CDR1 is MGHRA and CDR2 YSYEKL. CDR3 length: 20 residues. V lost 3 bases and J lost 0; bases outside the gene matches: 13. CDR3 in DNA: TGCGCCAGCAGCCATCCTCCGTGGACAGGGGGAGATACAACTAATGAAAAACTGTTTTTT. Translation: CASSHPPWTGGDTTNEKLFF.

In its sample, this clonotype was seen a few times. V gene TRBV12-3 or TRBV12-4 combines with J gene TRBJ1-5; no clear D gene. The CDR3 has 12 residues. Trimming shortened V by 5 bases and J by 7 bases, and 9 bases separated the two germline ends. CDR3 loop: CASSPHGQPQHF. The CDR3 DNA sequence: TGTGCCAGCAGTCCACATGGCCAGCCCCAGCATTTT.

This clonotype came up a few times. The chain combines TRBV27 with TRBJ2-5; TRBD1 matches 9 bases. The CDR3 extends over 17 amino acids. Looked up from germline, CDR1 is MNHEY and CDR2 is SMNVEV (reference sequence). Unmatched junction bases numbered 10, after V lost 2 bases and J lost 3 bases. CDR3 sequence (DNA): TGTGCCAGCAGTTTAAGGGGGACAGGGCCACCAAAAGAGACCCAGTACTTC. Its protein is CASSLRGTGPPKETQYF.

This clonotype has at least ten counts. J is TRBJ2-7 and V is TRBV20-1, with D possibly being TRBD1 (6 bases). CDR1 is DFQATT and CDR2 is SNEGSKA in the germline V gene (reference sequence). This CDR3 is 14 amino acids long. The ends were cut back, 3 bases at V and 2 bases at J, with 14 bases in the middle. The CDR3 DNA is TGCAGTGCTAGGGGGCAGGGGCTTACCTACGAGCAGTACTTC. Encoded protein: CSARGQGLTYEQYF.

This clonotype was detected ten times or more. The chain carries TRBV5-1 and TRBJ2-1; 9 bases map to TRBD2. CDR3 length equals 15 residues. V shed 2 bases and J 7 bases; nucleotides not matched to a gene: 7. Germline V gives CDR1 SGHRS, CDR2 YFSETQ. CDR3 in amino acids: CASSFLAGDVNEQFF. The CDR3 DNA sequence: TGCGCCAGCAGCTTTTTAGCGGGAGACGTAAATGAGCAGTTCTTC.

This clonotype was seen many times. The gene calls are TRBV7-3 and TRBJ2-2; 12 positions agree with TRBD2. The CDR3 has 16 residues. Trimming at V came to 2 bases and at J to 4 bases, leaving 2 bases not matched to a gene. Germline V gene data show CDR1 as SGHTA and CDR2 as FQGTGA. In DNA form, the CDR3 reads TGTGCCAGCAGCTTAGCTAGCGGGAGGGCCACCGGGGAGCTGTTTTTT. Translating it yields CASSLASGRATGELFF.

The chain is built from TRBV5-1 and TRBJ2-7; 8 positions agree with TRBD2. Germline-derived CDR1 and CDR2 are SGHRS and YFSETQ. This CDR3 is 13 amino acids long. V trimming: 7 bases; J trimming: 3 bases; junction bases outside the gene matches: 6. CDR3 sequence (DNA): TGCGCCAGCGGGACCGGGAGGGGCTACGAGCAGTACTTC. Translation: CASGTGRGYEQYF.

This clonotype was counted a few times. This sequence joins TRBV7-9 and TRBJ2-3, with a possible D match to TRBD1 (6 bases). The CDR3 length is 17 residues. Trimming removed 2 bases from V and 3 bases from J, with 18 bases in between. CDR1 is SEHNR, CDR2 FQNEAQ, per germline (reference sequence). CDR3 in DNA: TGTGCCAGCAGCTTAACCGGTTACGGGACAAGTACAGATACGCAGTATTTT. It yields the protein CASSLTGYGTSTDTQYF.

The chain has TRBV3-1 and TRBJ2-1; TRBD2 matches at 8 bases. The length of the CDR3 is 12 residues. The junction had 10 bases not matched to a gene; V was cut back by 11 bases and J by 10 bases. Germline values: CDR1 LGHDT, CDR2 YNNKEL (reference sequence). CDR3: CAPGGDSREQFF. For the CDR3, the DNA is TGTGCCCCCGGGGGGGACTCCAGGGAGCAGTTCTTC.

This clonotype was counted between two and nine times. The chain recombines TRBV3-1 with TRBJ1-2; 9 bases fit TRBD1. This CDR3 has 16 amino acids. Germline-derived CDR1 and CDR2 are LGHDT and YNNKEL (reference sequence). V lost 0 bases to trimming and J lost 4 bases; unmatched junction nucleotides: 6. This CDR3 reads CASSQDRGQGFYGYTF. The CDR3 nucleotides read TGTGCCAGCAGCCAAGATCGAGGACAGGGGTTCTATGGCTACACCTTC.

This clonotype was detected only a few times. The chain recombines TRBV15 with TRBJ1-1; 8 bases match TRBD1. Trimming took 4 bases from V and 10 from J; bases not matched to a gene: 14. CDR1 is LNHNV and CDR2 is YYDKDF in the germline V gene (reference sequence). The CDR3 consists of 15 residues. The CDR3 spells CATSKPARTGFGAFF. CDR3 nucleotides: TGTGCCACCAGCAAACCGGCCAGGACAGGGTTTGGAGCTTTCTTT.

The chain carries TRBV7-9 and TRBJ1-1; D gene ambiguous. CDR3 length: 14 residues. Germline V gene lookup returns CDR1 SEHNR and CDR2 FQNEAQ (reference sequence). V was cut by 0 bases and J by 7 bases, with 12 bases left in between. CDR3 sequence: CASSLAGKVGEAFF. The CDR3 region has the DNA TGTGCCAGCAGCTTAGCCGGCAAGGTGGGTGAAGCTTTCTTT.

The chain couples TRBV7-9 to TRBJ2-7, with 12 bases identical to TRBD1. Germline CDR1 and CDR2: SEHNR and FQNEAQ (reference sequence). This CDR3 is built from 16 residues. V shed 3 bases, J shed 6 bases, and the junction held 9 bases outside the gene matches. The CDR3 reads CASSLVAGTGGGEQYF. CDR3 bases: TGTGCCAGCAGCTTGGTCGCTGGGACAGGGGGCGGCGAGCAGTACTTC.

This clonotype was observed many times. The chain couples TRBV5-1 to TRBJ2-5; 9 nucleotides match TRBD1. CDR3 size: 14 residues. V shed 4 bases, J shed 5 bases, and the junction held 6 bases outside the gene matches. Germline assignment: CDR1 SGHRS and CDR2 YFSETQ. CDR3 sequence: CASSRTGGLETQYF. The CDR3 bases are TGCGCCAGCAGCCGAACAGGGGGCCTCGAGACCCAGTACTTC.

This clonotype was found many times. The J gene is TRBJ2-2, the V gene TRBV4-2; 8 nucleotides align to TRBD2. Trimming cost V 0 bases and J 7 bases; bases outside gene matches: 10. The CDR3 loop spans 17 amino acids. The V gene's germline CDR1 is LGHNA and CDR2 YNFKEQ. DNA for the CDR3: TGTGCCAGCAGCCAAGATGACGGCGGGAGGTCCCGCGGGGAGCTGTTTTTT. Amino acid sequence: CASSQDDGGRSRGELFF.